This TCR beta chain derives from a study of CD8 T cells in Susac syndrome. This clonotype was observed once. Random hexamers were used to reverse transcribe the RNA input (about 0.5 to 1 ug). An immunoSEQ multiplex PCR amplified TCR beta CDR3 over 54 Vbeta and 13 Jbeta. TCRdb recomputed calls from the immunoSEQ multiplex PCR reads with MiXCR, one row per CDR3 protein. The data show a few hundred thousand distinct CDR3 sequences, 95% seen once. The sample was CD4+ T cells from PBMCs. The source is a human donor with multiple sclerosis.

CDR3 amino acids: CASSLQTGLNTEAFF. The CDR3 region has the DNA TGTGCCAGCAGCCTGCAGACAGGGCTGAACACTGAAGCTTTCTTT. The V gene is TRBV9, the J gene TRBJ1-1, with TRBD1 matching over 7 bases. J gave up 0 bases and V 4 bases, and 6 bases lay outside the gene matches. Per the germline V gene, CDR1 is SGDLS and CDR2 is YYNGEE. There are 15 residues in the CDR3.